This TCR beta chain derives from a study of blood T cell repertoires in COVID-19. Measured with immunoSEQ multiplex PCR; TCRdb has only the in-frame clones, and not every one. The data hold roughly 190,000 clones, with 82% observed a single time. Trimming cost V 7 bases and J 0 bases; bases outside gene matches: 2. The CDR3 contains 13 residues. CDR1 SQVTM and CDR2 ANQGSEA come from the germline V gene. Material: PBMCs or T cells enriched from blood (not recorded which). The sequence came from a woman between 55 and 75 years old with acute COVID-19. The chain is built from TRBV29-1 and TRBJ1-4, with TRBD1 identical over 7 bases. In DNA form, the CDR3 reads TGCAGCGCAACAGGGGCAACTAATGAAAAACTGTTTTTT. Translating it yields CSATGATNEKLFF.